These 13 T cell receptor beta chains came from one sample sequenced in a study of somatic mutations in cytotoxic T cells in rheumatoid arthritis. Repertoires were generated with immunoSEQ multiplex PCR, while TCRdb's copy carries only in-frame clones and drops some. The sample carries about 19,000 clones, about four fifths recorded once. Sequencing input: CD8+ T cells sorted from blood. All receptors come from an adult with rheumatoid arthritis.

This chain connects TRBV28 to TRBJ2-3; 7 nucleotides match TRBD2. This CDR3 has 15 residues. V shed 5 bases, J shed 2 bases, and the junction held 7 bases outside the gene matches. Germline loops: CDR1 MDHEN, CDR2 SYDVKM. The CDR3 region is CASSPPGLFTDTQYF. In DNA, the CDR3 is TGTGCCAGCAGTCCGCCGGGACTATTCACAGATACGCAGTATTTT.

The chain joins TRBV16 to TRBJ2-7; the D gene could be TRBD1 or TRBD2 (5 bases each). The CDR3 runs 15 residues. Looked up from germline, CDR1 is KGHSY and CDR2 is FQNENV. With 2 bases removed from V and 7 bases from J, the gap between germline ends came to 18 bases. The CDR3 is CASSQKSFGDREQYF. As DNA, the CDR3 is TGTGCCAGCAGCCAAAAGTCATTTGGGGACCGAGAGCAGTACTTC.

The CDR3 DNA sequence: TGTGCCAGTCAAAGGGGTCCCGGTGAGCAGTTCTTC. The encoded protein is CASQRGPGEQFF. This chain joins TRBV11-3 and TRBJ2-1; possible D gene TRBD1, 5 bases. V was clipped by 9 bases and J by 9 bases, with 15 bases between them. Germline V gene lookup returns CDR1 SGHNT and CDR2 YENEEA. There are 12 residues in the CDR3.

The gene calls are TRBV2 and TRBJ1-5; D is undetermined. The CDR3 consists of 13 residues. CDR1 and CDR2 from the germline V gene are SNHLY and FYNNEI. The germline V and J ends were trimmed by 2 bases and 1 base, with 3 bases remaining between them. CDR3 sequence reads: CASSEQSNQPQHF. The DNA of the CDR3 is TGTGCCAGCAGTGAACAGAGCAATCAGCCCCAGCATTTT.

A single count supports this clone. The J gene is TRBJ2-2, the V gene TRBV7-9, with TRBD2 identical over 12 bases. V shed 2 bases, J shed 2 bases, and the junction held 3 bases outside the gene matches. Germline V gives CDR1 SEHNR, CDR2 FQNEAQ (reference sequence). The CDR3 is made up of 17 amino acids. The CDR3: CASSLTSGRPNTGELFF. CDR3 in DNA: TGTGCCAGCAGCTTAACTAGCGGGAGGCCCAACACCGGGGAGCTGTTTTTT.

This chain joins TRBV4-1 and TRBJ1-5; no definite D call. The CDR3 spans 14 residues. Trimming stripped 1 base from V and 5 bases from J, with 9 bases between. Germline V lookup: CDR1 MGHRA, CDR2 YSYEKL. The CDR3 nucleotides read TGCGCCAGCAGCCAAGTGGTAGTGGATCAGCCCCAGCATTTT. Encoded protein: CASSQVVVDQPQHF.

The V and J genes are TRBV7-6 and TRBJ2-1, with 10 bases lining up with TRBD2. The germline V gene encodes CDR1 SGHVS and CDR2 FNYEAQ. CDR3 size: 19 residues. V dropped 4 bases and J dropped 0; count of bases not matched to a gene: 12. The CDR3 DNA reads as TGTGCCAGCAGCTCTTCTAGCGGGGGTATTCTTATCTCCTACAATGAGCAGTTCTTC. Translation gives CASSSSSGGILISYNEQFF.

The chain is built from TRBV7-9 and TRBJ1-2; 8 nucleotides agree with TRBD1. CDR3 length equals 15 residues. The germline V gene encodes CDR1 SEHNR and CDR2 FQNEAQ (reference sequence). The V segment lost 5 bases and the J segment 2 bases; nucleotides outside the gene matches: 7. CDR3 nucleotides: TGTGCCAGCAGCCGATCCGACAGGGGCAACTATGGCTACACCTTC. Translating gives CASSRSDRGNYGYTF.

The rearrangement joins TRBV5-6 to TRBJ2-1; D may be TRBD2 (6 bases). CDR1 and CDR2 from the germline V gene are SGHDT and YYEEEE. V was cut by 7 bases and J by 0 bases, with 8 bases left in between. There are 13 residues in the CDR3. CDR3 loop: CASGLSSYNEQFF. DNA for the CDR3: TGTGCCAGCGGACTAAGCTCCTACAATGAGCAGTTCTTC.

CDR3 DNA sequence: TGTGCCAGCAGCAGGACGGGACGGAACACTGAAGCTTTCTTT. Its protein product is CASSRTGRNTEAFF. The V call is TRBV9, the J call TRBJ1-1, with a weak D call TRBD1 (5 bases). V was clipped by 4 bases and J by 1 base, with 11 bases between them. CDR1 and CDR2 from the germline V gene are SGDLS and YYNGEE. The CDR3 loop spans 14 amino acids. Full variable domain (missing parts from reference TRBV9 and TRBJ1-1): DSGVTQTPKHLITATGQRVTLRCSPRSGDLSVYWYQQSLDQGLQFLIQYYNGEERAKGNILERFSAQQFPDLHSELNLSSLELGDSALYFCASSRTGRNTEAFFGQGTRLTVV.

V gene TRBV5-6 combines with J gene TRBJ1-2; maybe TRBD1 (6 bases). Germline V gene data show CDR1 as SGHDT and CDR2 as YYEEEE. V was pared by 1 base and J by 2 bases, with 6 bases between. The CDR3 consists of 13 residues. CDR3: CASSLQGNYGYTF. The CDR3 DNA reads TGTGCCAGCAGCTTGCAGGGGAACTATGGCTACACCTTC.

About this clone: The junction shows a germline mismatch at one end, possibly a read error. The chain links TRBV7-7 to TRBJ2-2; D possibly corresponds to TRBD1 (5 bases). CDR1 SSHAT and CDR2 FNYEAQ come from the germline V gene (reference sequence). The CDR3 length is 12 residues. The CDR3 sequence: CASSRVAGELFF. The CDR3 DNA sequence: TGTGCTAGCAGCAGGGTAGCCGGGGAGCTGTTTTTT.

The chain carries TRBV7-6 and TRBJ1-1; D not resolved. Germline V gene sequence: CDR1 SGHVS, CDR2 FNYEAQ. This CDR3 region has 13 residues. Trimming removed 5 bases from V and 0 bases from J, with 7 bases in between. The CDR3 loop reads CASSLRLNTEAFF. CDR3 bases: TGTGCCAGCAGCCTTAGGTTGAACACTGAAGCTTTCTTT.